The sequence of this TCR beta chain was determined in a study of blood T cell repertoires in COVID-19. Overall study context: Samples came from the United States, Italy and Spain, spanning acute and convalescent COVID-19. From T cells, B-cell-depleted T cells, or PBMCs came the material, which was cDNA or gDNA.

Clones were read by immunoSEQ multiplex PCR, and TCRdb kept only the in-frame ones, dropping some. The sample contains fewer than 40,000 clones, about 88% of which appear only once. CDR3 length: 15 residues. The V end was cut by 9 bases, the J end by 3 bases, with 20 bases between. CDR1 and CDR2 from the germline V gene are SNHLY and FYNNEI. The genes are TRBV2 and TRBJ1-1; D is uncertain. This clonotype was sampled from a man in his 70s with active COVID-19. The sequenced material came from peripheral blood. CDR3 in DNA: TGTGCCAGTACCTTGCGGCCCGCGAGGGACACTGAAGCTTTCTTT. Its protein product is CASTLRPARDTEAFF.